This T cell receptor (beta chain) was profiled in a study of OX40 agonist ivuxolimab in advanced cancers. Study-level information: As their treatment, patients were administered ivuxolimab, an agonistic anti-OX40 (CD134) antibody. Participants averaged approximately 61 years of age (range about 23 to 90) and were 75% to 90% male.

Assay: immunoSEQ multiplex PCR; the TCRdb copy retains only in-frame clones and omits some. The data hold about 81,000 clones, with about 88% observed a single time. The germline V gene encodes CDR1 MNHNY and CDR2 SVGAGI (reference sequence). The CDR3 is made up of 14 amino acids. Trimming took 6 bases from V and 4 from J; bases not matched to a gene: 9. This clone has only a few counts. Its antigen remains unidentified. Study findings and constraints: At 0.1 to 3.0 mg/kg, CD4+ and CD8+ blood T cells expanded clonally by week 6.

The sequence came from an adult with an advanced solid tumor such as melanoma, head and neck, liver or kidney cancer. The V call is TRBV6-6, the J call TRBJ2-7, with 7 bases fitting TRBD2. This sample comprised CD4+ or CD8+ T cells sorted from blood, obtained in a trial of the OX40 agonist ivuxolimab. CDR3 loop: CASSRSGSRYEQYF. The CDR3 region has the DNA TGTGCCAGCAGCCGTAGCGGGTCCAGGTACGAGCAGTACTTC.